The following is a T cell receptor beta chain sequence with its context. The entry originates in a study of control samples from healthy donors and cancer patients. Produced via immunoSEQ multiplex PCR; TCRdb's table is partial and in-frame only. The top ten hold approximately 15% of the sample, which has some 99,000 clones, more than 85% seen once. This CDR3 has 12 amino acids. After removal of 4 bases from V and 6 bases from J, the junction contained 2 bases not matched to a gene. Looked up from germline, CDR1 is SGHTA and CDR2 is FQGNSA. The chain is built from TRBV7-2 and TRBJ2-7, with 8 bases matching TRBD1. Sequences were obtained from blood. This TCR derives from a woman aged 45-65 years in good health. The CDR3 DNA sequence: TGTGCCAGCAGCTCGACAGGGGTCGAGCAGTACTTC. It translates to CASSSTGVEQYF. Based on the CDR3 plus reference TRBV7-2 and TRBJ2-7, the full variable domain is GAGVSQSPSNKVTEKGKDVELRCDPISGHTALYWYRQSLGQGLEFLIYFQGNSAPDKSGLPSDRFSAERTGGSVSTLTIQRTQQEDSAVYLCASSSTGVEQYFGPGTRLTVT.